This T cell receptor (beta chain) is from a study of vaccination and CD4 T cells after COVID-19. Study background: Blood was drawn a median about 75 days post second dose, range 14 to 241. Treatment of control cultures consisted of a CEFX pool, an HIV-1 Nef pool, or no peptide. Study conclusions and caveats: There were relatively few convalescent patients studied, and there were no early post-infection timepoints.

Trimming left V 7 bases short and J 2 bases short, with 19 bases between. CDR1 MDHEN and CDR2 SYDVKM come from the germline V gene. The CDR3 contains 16 residues. For this clonotype: No antigen is known for it.

Cultured CD4+ T-cell DNA underwent Oncomine TCR Beta short-read sequencing. MiXCR, run by TCRdb on the PCR reads, gives a single entry per CDR3 protein. The table records approximately 5,000 distinct CDR3 sequences, roughly 60% of them present only once. Treatment in this sample: roughly 10-day PBMC culture with coronavirus spike peptide pools or control peptides (ViraFEST assay). Pre-COVID-19 pandemic sampling (2011-2018) yielded the unexposed donor's CD4+ T cells. Four cold-coronavirus spikes and SARS-CoV-2 S/N served to probe CD4+ T cells taken from unexposed donors, cells permitting. The clonotype was recovered from a human donor in good health. V gene TRBV28 combines with J gene TRBJ2-3, with D perhaps TRBD1 (7 bases). Input material: CD4+ T cells from blood, cultured in vitro. CDR3 in amino acids: CASKGRGRTFTDTQYF. The CDR3 DNA is TGTGCCAGCAAGGGCAGGGGGAGGACTTTCACAGATACGCAGTATTTT.